Below, one T cell receptor beta chain is given with its context. Antigen: not known. The sample belongs to a study of early T cells in non-severe SARS-CoV-2 infection. For the study at large: Alpha and beta chains were unpaired, from unsorted whole-blood bulk RNA. Whole-study findings and limits: Private and CD4 specificities were missed by VDJdb matching, skewed to anti-spike CD8.

Attachment of unique molecular identifiers to individual cDNA molecules was performed. MiXCR was run by TCRdb on the 5' RACE reads, yielding one entry per CDR3 protein. The sample lists tens of thousands of distinct CDR3 sequences, roughly 12% occurring once. J was trimmed by 4 bases and V by 7 bases; bases with no gene match: 5. Looked up from germline, CDR1 is WSHSY and CDR2 is SAAADI. The CDR3 consists of 14 residues. The sequence derives from an adult who was a healthcare worker with PCR-confirmed SARS-CoV-2 infection or an uninfected control (not recorded which). The chain uses TRBV10-2 and TRBJ2-3; 10 bases align to TRBD1. Material: whole blood, obtained at baseline. The CDR3 nucleotides are TGCGCCAGCACCGACAGGGGGCGCGCAGATACGCAGTATTTT. It encodes CASTDRGRADTQYF.